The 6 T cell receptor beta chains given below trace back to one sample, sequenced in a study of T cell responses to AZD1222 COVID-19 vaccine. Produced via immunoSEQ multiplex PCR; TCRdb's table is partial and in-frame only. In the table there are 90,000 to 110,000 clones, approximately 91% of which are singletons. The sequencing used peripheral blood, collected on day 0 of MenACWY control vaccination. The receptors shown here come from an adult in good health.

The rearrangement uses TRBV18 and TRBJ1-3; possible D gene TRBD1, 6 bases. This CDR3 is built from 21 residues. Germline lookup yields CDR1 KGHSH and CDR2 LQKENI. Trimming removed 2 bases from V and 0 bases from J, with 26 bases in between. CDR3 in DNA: TGTGCCAGCTCACCAAAGAATAGAGACACAGGGAGTTCGAGCTCTGGAAACACCATATATTTT. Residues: CASSPKNRDTGSSSSGNTIYF.

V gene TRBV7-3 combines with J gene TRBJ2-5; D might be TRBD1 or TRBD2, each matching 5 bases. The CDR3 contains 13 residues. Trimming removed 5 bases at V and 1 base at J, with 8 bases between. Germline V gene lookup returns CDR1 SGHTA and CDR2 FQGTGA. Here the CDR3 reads CASSPGAQETQYF. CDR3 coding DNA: TGTGCCAGCAGCCCCGGGGCCCAAGAGACCCAGTACTTC.

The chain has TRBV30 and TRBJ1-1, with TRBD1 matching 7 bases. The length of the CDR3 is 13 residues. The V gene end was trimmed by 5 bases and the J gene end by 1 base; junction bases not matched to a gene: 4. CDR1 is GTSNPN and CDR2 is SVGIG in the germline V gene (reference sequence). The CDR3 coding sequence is TGTGCCTGGGGGCGGGACAGGAACACTGAAGCTTTCTTT. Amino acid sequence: CAWGRDRNTEAFF.

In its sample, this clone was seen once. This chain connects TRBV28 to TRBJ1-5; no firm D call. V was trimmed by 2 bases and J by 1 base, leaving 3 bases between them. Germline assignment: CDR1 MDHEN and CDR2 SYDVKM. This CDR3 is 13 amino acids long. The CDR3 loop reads CASSLESNQPQHF. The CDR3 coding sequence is TGTGCCAGCAGTTTAGAGAGCAATCAGCCCCAGCATTTT. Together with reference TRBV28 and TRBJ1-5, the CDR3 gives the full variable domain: DVKVTQSSRYLVKRTGEKVFLECVQDMDHENMFWYRQDPGLGLRLIYFSYDVKMKEKGDIPEGYSVSREKKERFSLILESASTNQTSMYLCASSLESNQPQHFGDGTRLSIL.

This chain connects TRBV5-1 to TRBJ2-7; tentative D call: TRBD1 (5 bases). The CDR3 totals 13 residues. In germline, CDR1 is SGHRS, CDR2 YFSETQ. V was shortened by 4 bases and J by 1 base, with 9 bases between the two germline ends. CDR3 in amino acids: CASSPRQSYEQYF. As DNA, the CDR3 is TGCGCCAGCAGCCCAAGACAGTCCTACGAGCAGTACTTC.

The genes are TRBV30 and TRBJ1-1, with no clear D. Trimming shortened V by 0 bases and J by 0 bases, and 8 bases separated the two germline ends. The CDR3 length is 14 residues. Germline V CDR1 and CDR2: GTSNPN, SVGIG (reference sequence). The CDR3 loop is CAWSVGDMNTEAFF. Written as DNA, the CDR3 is TGTGCCTGGAGTGTCGGGGATATGAACACTGAAGCTTTCTTT.